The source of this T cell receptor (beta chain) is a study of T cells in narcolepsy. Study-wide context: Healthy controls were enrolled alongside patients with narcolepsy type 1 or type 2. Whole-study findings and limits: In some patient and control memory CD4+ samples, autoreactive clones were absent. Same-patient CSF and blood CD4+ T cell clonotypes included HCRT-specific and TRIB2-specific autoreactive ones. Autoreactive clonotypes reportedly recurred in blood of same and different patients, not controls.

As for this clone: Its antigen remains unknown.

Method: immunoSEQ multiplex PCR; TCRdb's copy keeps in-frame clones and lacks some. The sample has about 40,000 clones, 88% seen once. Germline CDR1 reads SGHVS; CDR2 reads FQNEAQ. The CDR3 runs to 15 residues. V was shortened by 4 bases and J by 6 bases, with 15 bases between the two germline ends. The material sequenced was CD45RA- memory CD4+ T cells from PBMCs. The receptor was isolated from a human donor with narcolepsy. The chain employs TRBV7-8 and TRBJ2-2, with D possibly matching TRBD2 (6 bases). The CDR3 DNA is TGTGCCAGCAGCTCCAGGCGGGGTATAGCCGGGGAGCTGTTTTTT. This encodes CASSSRRGIAGELFF. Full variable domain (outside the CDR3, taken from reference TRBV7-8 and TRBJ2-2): GAGVSQSPRYKVAKRGQDVALRCDPISGHVSLFWYQQALGQGPEFLTYFQNEAQLDKSGLPSDRFFAERPEGSVSTLKIQRTQQEDSAVYLCASSSRRGIAGELFFGEGSRLTVL.